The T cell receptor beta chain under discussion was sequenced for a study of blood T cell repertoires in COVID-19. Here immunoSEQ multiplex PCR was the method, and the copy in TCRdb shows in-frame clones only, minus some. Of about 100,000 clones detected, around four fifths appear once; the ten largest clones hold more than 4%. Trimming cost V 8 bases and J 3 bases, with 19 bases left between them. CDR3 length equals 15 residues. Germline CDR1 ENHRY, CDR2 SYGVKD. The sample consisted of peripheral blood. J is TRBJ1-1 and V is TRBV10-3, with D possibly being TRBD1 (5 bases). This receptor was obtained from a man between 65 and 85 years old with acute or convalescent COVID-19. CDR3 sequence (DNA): TGTGCCATCGGGGCCGAACGCGGGAAACACACTGAAGCTTTCTTT. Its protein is CAIGAERGKHTEAFF.